There are a few counts of the clone carrying this T cell receptor beta chain. Combining a sample-barcoded 5' primer with a J-beta primer mix, a second PCR ran for about 6 to 12 cycles. Researchers report that a template-switch adaptor with 12 random nucleotides tagged each cDNA molecule. Sequencing yielded, for each sample, at least 3 million paired-end reads carrying CDR3. TCRdb passed the 5' RACE reads through MiXCR, listing each CDR3 protein once. This table has about 1 million distinct CDR3 sequences, 40% to 55% appearing once. CDR1 MNHGY and CDR2 SAAAGT come from the germline V gene. The CDR3 spans 15 residues. Losses at the gene ends were 0 bases for V and 7 bases for J; bases not matched to a gene: 4. The data derive from a study of blood T cells in healthy people across ages. Study overall: T cells yielded about one barcoded beta molecule per two cells through template switching.

The source of this sequence is a woman aged 55 to 70 in good health. J is TRBJ2-4 and V is TRBV6-8; TRBD1 agrees at 9 bases. The sequenced sample was blood. CDR3 in DNA: TGTGCCAGCAGTTACTCGGACAGGGGTCGGAACATTCAGTACTTC. Protein: CASSYSDRGRNIQYF.